The following is a TCR beta chain sequence with its context. Its antigen is not yet known. Base quality data are lacking; no much larger clone is found one base away. What this sample's time point label stands for: baseline, week 1 (first vaccination visit). The treatment or condition label, read with the paper, signifies: pre-vaccination baseline after standard-of-care therapy. Newly diagnosed WHO grade 3 or 4 IDH1-mutant astrocytomas showing loss of nuclear ATRX were present in the donors. The samples were drawn from NOA16, a multicentre, single-arm, open-label phase I trial in Germany that tested a mutant IDH1 peptide vaccine in humans for the first time. Visit V03 blood draws served as the baseline sample for immunogenicity testing. Genomic DNA for TCRB sequencing was isolated from EDTA blood with the DNeasy Blood and Tissue Kit. Library preparation employed the immunoSEQ multiplex PCR assay. Following the manufacturer's protocol, the hsTCRB Kit was used to amplify rearranged TCR beta chain sequences. Sequencing of TCRB libraries was carried out on an Illumina MiSeq. The original methods were these. The proprietary platform of the kit vendor was used for demultiplexing, trimming and gene mapping. TCRdb holds this immuneACCESS table with in-frame rearrangements only. Some clones are missing; in checked studies, unresolved V genes explain under half, and the rest has no known cause. The D gene and trimming were derived from the DNA, and the V and J assignments and clone size from that table. For this sample there are 98,000 or so clones; about 87% appear just once. The leading ten clones occupy less than 0.65% of the sample.

This entry belongs to a study of a mutant IDH1 vaccine in newly diagnosed glioma (dated by TCRdb to the early 2020s). Background for the entire study: The approximately 30 treated patients were around 60% male and roughly 40% female, with a mean age of around 40 years. For exploratory analyses, longitudinal TCRB deep sequencing was carried out in about two dozen treated patients wherever samples were available. Before enrollment, patients had received standard therapy of radiotherapy alone, temozolomide alone, or radiochemotherapy with temozolomide; most received the combination. Peripheral blood samples were drawn at six visits, namely V03 (baseline), V05, V07, V10, V12 and V13. General conclusions and limits of the study: No apparent relationship was observed between pseudoprogression and alterations in the top peripheral T cell clonotypes detected by TCRB sequencing. Immune responses induced by the vaccine were seen in approximately 92% of patients across multiple MHC alleles. It was noted by the authors that analyses of patient blood samples could not be reproduced owing to sample limitations. Selection of PBMC samples for TCRB deep sequencing was based on availability.

The sequence came from a woman between 50 and 59 years old with glioma. This specimen consisted of PBMCs, obtained from a glioma patient treated with radiotherapy, temozolomide or both.

The CDR3 protein sequence reads: CAVSSTGFNEKLFF. The bases are TGTGCCGTTTCTTCGACAGGCTTTAATGAAAAACTGTTTTTT. The chain couples TRBV6-6 to TRBJ1-4, with TRBD1 perhaps the D gene, on 6 matching bases. From the cysteine up to the phenylalanine, the CDR3 has a length of 14 residues. Only the CDR3 region is kept as DNA, spanning 42 bases read in frame from base 1. Sequences MNHNY (CDR1) and SVGAGI (CDR2) are obtained from the germline V gene (reference sequence). V and J lose 11 bases and 4 bases, and a span of 17 bases separates them.